These 15 T cell receptor beta chains originate from one sample sequenced in a study of prognosis after radiotherapy for stage I lung cancer. Amplicons of TCR beta CDR3 were generated from genomic DNA by two-round multiplex PCR. Primers specific to each TRBV and TRBJ gene were used in first-round PCR. TCRdb ran MiXCR on the multiplex PCR reads and lists one entry per CDR3 protein. The sample shows 51,000 or so distinct CDR3 sequences, 30% to 40% of them seen only once. Sequencing was performed on PBMCs, taken before or after stereotactic body radiation therapy (not recorded which). All receptors derive from a donor at least 50 years old with non-small cell lung cancer.

DNA of the CDR3: TGTGCCACAACGTACGGGGGAAACACCGGGGAGCTGTTTTTT. This translates into CATTYGGNTGELFF. The chain couples TRBV19 to TRBJ2-2, with a tentative D call TRBD2 (6 bases). The CDR3 sequence is 14 residues long. The V end was cut by 10 bases, the J end by 2 bases, with 14 bases between. Germline V gene lookup returns CDR1 LNHDA and CDR2 SQIVND (reference sequence).

In the case of this clonotype: This may be a read error, as it is one base from a much larger clone. The rearrangement joins TRBV11-2 to TRBJ2-1; D might be TRBD2 (6 bases). CDR3 length equals 11 residues. Per germline, CDR1 SGHAT and CDR2 FQNNGV. V gave up 6 bases and J gave up 9 bases, with 9 bases separating them. The CDR3 reads CASRHGGEQFF. Written as DNA, the CDR3 is TGTGCCAGCAGACACGGGGGTGAGCAGTTCTTC.

This clonotype has at least ten counts. The chain links TRBV12-5 to TRBJ2-3, with no clear D. V was trimmed by 4 bases and J by 4 bases, leaving 6 bases between them. Germline-derived CDR1 and CDR2 are LGHNT and FRNRAP. CDR3 length: 12 residues. CDR3 bases: TGTGCTAGTGGTTCTTTCCCAGATACGCAGTATTTT. It translates to CASGSFPDTQYF.

The CDR3 protein is CASSCRGRSASEAFF. In DNA form, the CDR3 reads TGTGCCAGCAGCTGCAGGGGGCGGAGCGCTTCCGAAGCTTTCTTT. The chain combines TRBV7-9 with TRBJ1-1, with 8 bases that match TRBD1. Germline values: CDR1 SEHNR, CDR2 FQNEAQ (reference sequence). The V segment lost 4 bases and the J segment 8 bases; nucleotides outside the gene matches: 12. This CDR3 is built from 15 residues.

This clonotype was counted at least ten times. The chain couples TRBV6-1 to TRBJ2-7; 8 bases are shared with TRBD2. CDR3 length: 16 residues. The V gene's germline CDR1 is MNHNS and CDR2 SASEGT. J lost 6 bases, V lost 7 bases, and 17 bases had no gene match. DNA of the CDR3: TGTGCCAGCAAGTCCTCGACTTCGGGACTAGTGGGCGAGCAGTACTTC. This encodes CASKSSTSGLVGEQYF.

This clonotype was detected many times. The CDR3 DNA is TGTGCCAGCAGCTTAGACAGATTCGGGACTGGCGAGCAGTACTTC. As protein: CASSLDRFGTGEQYF. V and J are TRBV7-2 and TRBJ2-7; TRBD2 might be the D (6 bases). V lost 1 base, J lost 6 bases, and 16 bases lay in between. Germline assignment: CDR1 SGHTA and CDR2 FQGNSA. This CDR3 has 15 residues. Drawing the rest from reference TRBV7-2 and TRBJ2-7, the complete variable domain is GAGVSQSPSNKVTEKGKDVELRCDPISGHTALYWYRQSLGQGLEFLIYFQGNSAPDKSGLPSDRFSAERTGGSVSTLTIQRTQQEDSAVYLCASSLDRFGTGEQYFGPGTRLTVT.

With respect to this clonotype: Possible read error: a much larger clone is one base away. The CDR3 bases are TGTGCCAGCAGTGACTCGACGGGATCCCTGTATACGCAGTATTTT. As protein: CASSDSTGSLYTQYF. The chain joins TRBV6-4 to TRBJ2-3, with D maybe TRBD2 (5 bases). This CDR3 has 15 amino acids. CDR1 MRHNA and CDR2 SNTAGT come from the germline V gene. Trimming cost V 0 bases and J 7 bases, with 14 bases left between them.

The chain carries TRBV11-3 and TRBJ2-2; D is perhaps TRBD2 (6 bases). Germline V CDR1 and CDR2: SGHNT, YENEEA. The V and J ends lost 5 bases and 6 bases respectively, with 13 bases between them. This CDR3 comprises 14 residues. CDR3 nucleotide sequence: TGTGCCAGCAGCCGGGAGCCGCAGGCCGGGGAGCTGTTTTTT. This encodes CASSREPQAGELFF.

This clonotype was seen ten or more times. V and J are TRBV12-3 or TRBV12-4 and TRBJ1-1; TRBD1 agrees at 7 bases. V shed 4 bases and J 7 bases; nucleotides not matched to a gene: 6. This CDR3 spans 13 amino acids. Here the CDR3 reads CASSWGQNYEAFF. Written as DNA, the CDR3 is TGTGCCAGCAGTTGGGGACAGAATTATGAAGCTTTCTTT.

This clonotype was counted ten times or more. The rearrangement links TRBV7-2 to TRBJ1-6; D is ambiguous. This CDR3 contains 12 residues. Looked up from germline, CDR1 is SGHTA and CDR2 is FQGNSA. Trimming shortened V by 5 bases and J by 7 bases, and 6 bases separated the two germline ends. CDR3 coding DNA: TGTGCCAGCAGCCCCTTCAATTCACCCCTCCACTTT. The encoded protein is CASSPFNSPLHF.

There are many counts of this clonotype. V usage is TRBV6-1 and J usage is TRBJ1-6; no firm D call. Trimming shortened V by 6 bases and J by 6 bases, and 6 bases separated the two germline ends. The CDR3 contains 12 residues. Germline V gene lookup returns CDR1 MNHNS and CDR2 SASEGT. The chain's CDR3 is CASRDLNSPLHF. The CDR3 DNA reads as TGTGCCAGCAGAGACCTTAATTCACCCCTCCACTTT.

The sample holds many counts of this clonotype. The chain joins TRBV5-1 to TRBJ2-7; 8 nucleotides align to TRBD1. CDR1 is SGHRS and CDR2 is YFSETQ in the germline V gene. The CDR3 length is 13 residues. V shed 4 bases, J shed 2 bases, and the junction held 2 bases outside the gene matches. The DNA of the CDR3 is TGCGCCAGCAGCGGGGGACAGGCCTACGAGCAGTACTTC. Protein: CASSGGQAYEQYF. Full variable domain (remainder filled in from reference TRBV5-1 and TRBJ2-7): KAGVTQTPRYLIKTRGQQVTLSCSPISGHRSVSWYQQTPGQGLQFLFEYFSETQRNKGNFPGRFSGRQFSNSRSEMNVSTLELGDSALYLCASSGGQAYEQYFGPGTRLTVT.

This clonotype was observed at least ten times. This sequence joins TRBV5-1 and TRBJ2-7; TRBD2 matches at 7 bases. Trimming removed 5 bases from V and 2 bases from J; junction bases left unmatched: 4. The CDR3 length is 13 residues. The V gene's germline CDR1 is SGHRS and CDR2 YFSETQ. In DNA form, the CDR3 reads TGCGCCAGCAGGGGGGGGTTCCCCTACGAGCAGTACTTC. Protein product: CASRGGFPYEQYF.

This clonotype was observed many times. The chain has TRBV9 and TRBJ2-3; 11 positions agree with TRBD2. J gave up 2 bases and V 4 bases, and 6 bases lay outside the gene matches. This CDR3 is built from 16 residues. Germline V gene lookup returns CDR1 SGDLS and CDR2 YYNGEE. The CDR3 DNA reads as TGTGCCAGCAGCTTCGGGACTAGCGGATACACAGATACGCAGTATTTT. Translation: CASSFGTSGYTDTQYF.

Notes on this clonotype: This sequence may be a read error, since a much larger clone differs from it by one base. This chain links TRBV18 with TRBJ2-3, with TRBD1 as a possible D gene (5 bases). Germline assignment: CDR1 KGHSH and CDR2 LQKENI. CDR3 length: 15 residues. Between the trimmed V and J ends, which lost 3 bases and 0 bases, there was a span of 10 bases. The CDR3 loop is CASSPHGASTDTQYF. In DNA, the CDR3 is TGTGCCAGCTCACCCCATGGGGCCAGCACAGATACGCAGTATTTT.